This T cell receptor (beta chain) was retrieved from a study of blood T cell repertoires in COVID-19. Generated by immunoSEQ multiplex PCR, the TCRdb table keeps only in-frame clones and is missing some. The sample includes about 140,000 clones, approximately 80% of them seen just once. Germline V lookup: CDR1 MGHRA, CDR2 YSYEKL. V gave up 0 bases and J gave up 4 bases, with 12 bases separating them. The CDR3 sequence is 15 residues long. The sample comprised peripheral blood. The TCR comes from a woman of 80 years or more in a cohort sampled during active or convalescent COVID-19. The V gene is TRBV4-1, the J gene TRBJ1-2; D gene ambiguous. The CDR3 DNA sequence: TGCGCCAGCAGCCAAGATCCCCAATCAGGCTATGGCTACACCTTC. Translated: CASSQDPQSGYGYTF.